This TCR beta chain was sequenced in a study of CD8 T cells in ankylosing spondylitis. General study points: Within peripheral blood, clones linked to disease were CD8+ and relatively rare. Made up of 7 to 9 highly homologous variants, a TCR beta motif appeared characteristic of ankylosing spondylitis blood.

This clonotype was observed at least ten times. Its cognate antigen is unknown. A single record per CDR3 protein comes from TCRdb applying MiXCR to the 5' RACE reads. The sample includes some 220,000 distinct CDR3 sequences, about 7% of them seen just once. This CDR3 has 15 amino acids. Between the trimmed V and J ends, which lost 2 bases and 0 bases, there was a span of 10 bases. Germline CDR1 and CDR2: LGHNA and YSLEER. The receptor was isolated from a male donor with ankylosing spondylitis. The sequenced sample consisted of blood, either unsorted or a sorted T cell fraction (not recorded which). The chain combines TRBV4-3 with TRBJ1-1; D gene uncertain. Here the CDR3 DNA reads TGCGCCAGCAGCCAAAGTGTGGGGTTGAACACTGAAGCTTTCTTT. Its translation is CASSQSVGLNTEAFF.